The source of this TCR beta chain is a study of T cells in Graves' hyperthyroidism and ophthalmopathy. What was amplified from RNA transcripts were TCR beta CDR3 regions. First-round RT-PCR with HTBI primers amplified the TCR CDR3 region. TCRdb independently ran MiXCR on the multiplex PCR reads; one entry per CDR3 protein. The sample has some 490,000 distinct CDR3 sequences; about 16% are singletons. CDR1 and CDR2 (germline): LNHDA, SQIVND (reference sequence). The CDR3 spans 16 residues. The trim removed 4 bases at V and 1 base at J, leaving 7 bases unmatched. Clinical Activity Scores of at least 3, NOSPECS grades of at least 4 and durations under 3 months characterized ophthalmopathy patients.

The chain has TRBV19 and TRBJ1-5, with 7 bases lining up with TRBD1. The receptor's source is a woman in her twenties or thirties with Graves' ophthalmopathy. Source material: blood. CDR3 DNA sequence: TGTGCCAGTAGTACATTGACAGGGACGAGCAATCAGCCCCAGCATTTT. Translation gives CASSTLTGTSNQPQHF.